The entry below gives a single T cell receptor (beta chain) sequence along with its context. Assay: immunoSEQ multiplex PCR; the TCRdb copy retains only in-frame clones and omits some. The table has around 60,000 clones, approximately 75% seen once; the top ten hold 14% to 15%. The data are from a study of blood T cell repertoires in COVID-19. The V gene end was trimmed by 4 bases and the J gene end by 4 bases; junction bases not matched to a gene: 8. The germline gives CDR1 SGHRS, CDR2 YFSETQ. CDR3 length equals 15 residues. The material sequenced was peripheral blood. This TCR derives from an elderly man with acute or convalescent COVID-19. V and J are TRBV5-1 and TRBJ2-3; 8 positions match TRBD1. Written as DNA, the CDR3 is TGCGCCAGCAGCCGAAGACAGGGGTCCCCAGATACGCAGTATTTT. Amino acids: CASSRRQGSPDTQYF.